This T cell receptor (beta chain) was sequenced for a study of blood T cell repertoires in COVID-19. This clone showed up just once. The data were produced by immunoSEQ multiplex PCR, yet TCRdb's version contains in-frame clones alone and is incomplete. The data show roughly 300,000 clones, 70% to 90% seen once. This receptor was obtained from a woman in her forties or fifties who had recovered from COVID-19. The sequencing sample was made of peripheral blood.

The CDR3 DNA is TGTGCCAGCAGCCAAGTATCCGGGAGGGCCTACAATGAGCAGTTCTTC. This encodes CASSQVSGRAYNEQFF. V usage is TRBV4-2 and J usage is TRBJ2-1; 8 positions agree with TRBD2. This CDR3 contains 16 residues. The germline V gene has CDR1 LGHNA and CDR2 YNFKEQ. The ends lost 1 base at V and 2 bases at J; junction bases unmatched: 4.